The next 13 T cell receptor beta chains were all read from a single sample in a study of T cells in Graves' hyperthyroidism and ophthalmopathy. TCR beta CDR3 regions were amplified from RNA. Using the HTBI primer set, a first-round RT-PCR was run on the TCR CDR3. TCRdb ran MiXCR on the multiplex PCR reads and lists one entry per CDR3 protein. The repertoire holds around 110,000 distinct CDR3 sequences, with about 17% as singletons. The sample consisted of blood. The receptors come from a woman between 45 and 65 years old with Graves' hyperthyroidism.

This clonotype was seen repeatedly, ten times or more. The V call is TRBV27, the J call TRBJ1-4; weak D call: TRBD1 (6 bases). With 5 bases removed from V and 4 bases from J, the gap between germline ends came to 11 bases. Germline loops: CDR1 MNHEY, CDR2 SMNVEV (reference sequence). This CDR3 has 14 residues. The CDR3 loop is CASSLGGYNEKLFF. CDR3 bases: TGTGCCAGCAGTCTAGGGGGGTATAATGAAAAACTGTTTTTT.

This clonotype was counted ten times or more. The genes are TRBV5-1 and TRBJ1-1; TRBD1 aligns across 7 bases. Per germline, CDR1 SGHRS and CDR2 YFSETQ. The length of the CDR3 is 15 residues. The J segment lost 1 base and the V segment lost 1 base, leaving 4 bases of the junction unmatched. Here the CDR3 reads CASSLTGDWNTEAFF. In DNA form, the CDR3 reads TGCGCCAGCAGCTTGACAGGGGATTGGAACACTGAAGCTTTCTTT. Full variable domain (outside the CDR3, taken from reference TRBV5-1 and TRBJ1-1): KAGVTQTPRYLIKTRGQQVTLSCSPISGHRSVSWYQQTPGQGLQFLFEYFSETQRNKGNFPGRFSGRQFSNSRSEMNVSTLELGDSALYLCASSLTGDWNTEAFFGQGTRLTVV.

In its sample, this clonotype was seen many times. The CDR3 nucleotides read TGTGCCAGCTCACCTTCCGCCAGCAATCAGCCCCAGCATTTT. Residues: CASSPSASNQPQHF. The rearrangement joins TRBV18 to TRBJ1-5; D not certain. The germline CDR1 and CDR2 sequences are KGHSH and LQKENI. V was cut by 3 bases and J by 1 base, with 7 bases left in between. This CDR3 spans 14 amino acids.

At least ten counts were recorded for this clonotype. V is TRBV6-1 and J is TRBJ2-1; perhaps TRBD2 as D (5 bases). V was pared by 11 bases and J by 9 bases, with 23 bases between. This CDR3 region has 14 residues. Per germline, CDR1 MNHNS and CDR2 SASEGT. The CDR3 loop reads CASTDSSVGGEQFF. The CDR3 nucleotides read TGTGCCTCCACGGACTCGTCGGTGGGCGGTGAGCAGTTCTTC.

This clonotype showed up many times. The V and J genes are TRBV7-3 and TRBJ2-7; 7 bases are a match to TRBD2. Germline V gene sequence: CDR1 SGHTA, CDR2 FQGTGA. The CDR3 has 14 residues. The V segment lost 1 base and the J segment 3 bases; nucleotides outside the gene matches: 3. The CDR3 DNA reads as TGTGCCAGCAGCTTAAGGGCTAGCGGCTACGAGCAGTACTTC. This gives the protein CASSLRASGYEQYF.

This clonotype was seen repeatedly, ten times or more. The chain carries TRBV27 and TRBJ1-2, with 12 nucleotides matching TRBD1. V gave up 0 bases and J gave up 7 bases; unmatched junction bases: 3. Germline CDR1 MNHEY, CDR2 SMNVEV (reference sequence). CDR3 length equals 15 residues. The CDR3 DNA reads as TGTGCCAGCAGTTTATCGGGACAGGGGGCTTTTGGCTACACCTTC. Amino acid sequence: CASSLSGQGAFGYTF.

The sample holds a few counts of this clonotype. CDR3 DNA: TGTGCCAGCAGCCCCGGTGTAGGGGCCAAAAACATTCAGTACTTC. Protein product: CASSPGVGAKNIQYF. This rearrangement joins TRBV3-1 to TRBJ2-4; the D is unclear. The CDR3 loop spans 15 amino acids. Trimming took off 4 bases at V and 1 base at J, with 11 bases between the two ends. Germline assignment: CDR1 LGHDT and CDR2 YNNKEL (reference sequence).

This clonotype has ten or more counts. This rearrangement joins TRBV11-2 to TRBJ2-6; 8 nucleotides agree with TRBD1. This CDR3 has 18 residues. CDR1 is SGHAT, CDR2 FQNNGV, per germline. The junction had 10 bases not matched to a gene; V was cut back by 6 bases and J by 0 bases. This chain's CDR3 is CASSSRGQALSGANVLTF. DNA for the CDR3: TGTGCCAGCAGTTCCAGGGGACAGGCACTCTCTGGGGCCAACGTCCTGACTTTC. The full variable domain, in which reference TRBV11-2 and TRBJ2-6 provide the parts outside the CDR3, is EAGVAQSPRYKIIEKRQSVAFWCNPISGHATLYWYQQILGQGPKLLIQFQNNGVVDDSQLPKDRFSAERLKGVDSTLKIQPAKLEDSAVYLCASSSRGQALSGANVLTFGAGSRLTVL.

This clonotype was detected a few times. The gene calls are TRBV5-1 and TRBJ1-1; perhaps TRBD1 as D (6 bases). The CDR3 spans 14 residues. V was pared by 3 bases and J by 6 bases, with 15 bases between. Looked up from germline, CDR1 is SGHRS and CDR2 is YFSETQ. Here the CDR3 DNA reads TGCGCCAGCAGCTCTGCTGGGGGGCCGGCTGAAGCTTTCTTT. Encoded protein: CASSSAGGPAEAFF.

This clonotype was seen many times. The chain uses TRBV24-1 and TRBJ2-3; D might be TRBD2 (6 bases). Per germline, CDR1 KGHDR and CDR2 SFDVKD. The V gene lost 4 bases and the J gene lost 5 bases, with 6 bases spanning the gap. The CDR3 totals 12 residues. The CDR3 reads CATSEGGDTQYF. The CDR3 coding sequence is TGTGCCACCAGTGAGGGGGGAGATACGCAGTATTTT.

There are many counts of this clonotype. The chain is built from TRBV7-2 and TRBJ2-5; no clear D gene. Germline lookup yields CDR1 SGHTA and CDR2 FQGNSA. Trimming took off 1 base at V and 1 base at J, with 7 bases between the two ends. CDR3 size: 14 residues. CDR3 sequence reads: CASSLDGSQETQYF. CDR3 sequence (DNA): TGTGCCAGCAGCTTAGATGGCAGCCAAGAGACCCAGTACTTC.

This clonotype was picked up many times. The chain carries TRBV6-1 and TRBJ2-7, with D perhaps TRBD2 (6 bases). CDR3 length: 14 amino acids. Between the trimmed V and J ends, which lost 2 bases and 1 base, there was a span of 9 bases. Germline CDR1 MNHNS, CDR2 SASEGT. DNA for the CDR3: TGTGCCAGCAGTGAACCCCGGGGGTCCTACGAGCAGTACTTC. Translated: CASSEPRGSYEQYF.

This clonotype was counted ten times or more. The chain is built from TRBV12-3 or TRBV12-4 and TRBJ1-2, with 10 bases identical to TRBD1. CDR3 length: 15 amino acids. J gave up 3 bases and V 6 bases, and 7 bases lay outside the gene matches. CDR3 protein: CASRGGQGGDYGYTF. CDR3 nucleotides: TGTGCCAGCAGGGGCGGACAGGGGGGGGACTATGGCTACACCTTC.